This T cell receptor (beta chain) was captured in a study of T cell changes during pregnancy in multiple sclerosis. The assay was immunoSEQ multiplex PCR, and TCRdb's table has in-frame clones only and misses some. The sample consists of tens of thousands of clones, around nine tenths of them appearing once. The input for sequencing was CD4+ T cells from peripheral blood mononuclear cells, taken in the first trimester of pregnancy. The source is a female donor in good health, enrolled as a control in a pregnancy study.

CDR3 loop: CASSSRQAINYEQYF. In DNA form, the CDR3 reads TGTGCCAGCAGCTCCCGACAGGCCATCAACTACGAGCAGTACTTC. This sequence joins TRBV5-4 and TRBJ2-7; the D gene is possibly TRBD1 (6 bases). V was cut by 3 bases and J by 3 bases, with 16 bases left in between. Per the germline V gene, CDR1 is SGHNT and CDR2 is YYREEE (reference sequence). The CDR3 extends over 15 amino acids. Together with reference TRBV5-4 and TRBJ2-7, the CDR3 gives the full variable domain: ETGVTQSPTHLIKTRGQQVTLRCSSQSGHNTVSWYQQALGQGPQFIFQYYREEENGRGNFPPRFSGLQFPNYSSELNVNALELDDSALYLCASSSRQAINYEQYFGPGTRLTVT.